These T cell receptor beta chains were read from a single sample in a study of post-analysis software for immune sequencing data. TCRdb independently ran MiXCR on the PCR reads; one entry per CDR3 protein. The table shows 750,000 to 950,000 distinct CDR3 sequences, with roughly 58% occurring only once. The source material was blood. The receptors stem from a girl aged 5-17 years with multiple sclerosis. CDR3s include the opening cysteine and the closing phenylalanine or tryptophan. The order of the fields is V gene, D gene, J gene, clone size, CDR3 DNA, CDR3 protein. A D gene is named only where the DNA matches it firmly. Size is stated for part of the rows, as once, few or many counts, or as a class when the clone is expanded.

TRBV10-1	.	TRBJ2-5	.	TGCGCCAGCAGTGACGGGAGAGAGACCCAGTACTTC	CASSDGRETQYF
TRBV12-3/TRBV12-4	.	TRBJ2-2	.	TGTGCCAGCAGTGTACTAGCTGAGAACACCGGGGAGCTGTTTTTT	CASSVLAENTGELFF
TRBV7-9	.	TRBJ1-2	.	TGTGCCAGCAGCTTGGCCCCTTGGGAGAGGGTGACTGGCTACACCTTC	CASSLAPWERVTGYTF
TRBV7-9	TRBD1	TRBJ2-1	few	TGTGCCAGCAGCGGGACACAGGGGTTGTCCTACAATGAGCAGTTCTTC	CASSGTQGLSYNEQFF
TRBV27	TRBD2	TRBJ2-7	.	TGTGCCAGCAGTTTCCTAAGCGGGGGGGAAATCTACGAGCAGTACTTC	CASSFLSGGEIYEQYF
TRBV29-1	TRBD1	TRBJ2-7	.	TGCAGCTCCCGGGGACAGAGCTACAATGAGCAGTACTTC	CSSRGQSYNEQYF
TRBV18	.	TRBJ2-7	.	TGTGCCAGCTCACCTAGTGAAGGGGCCTACGAGCAGTACTTC	CASSPSEGAYEQYF
TRBV7-2	.	TRBJ2-1	once	TGTGCCAGCAGCAAAAGGGGATTCGGGGGCTCCTACAATGAGCAGTTCTTC	CASSKRGFGGSYNEQFF
TRBV7-2	.	TRBJ2-5	.	TGTGCCAGCAGCTTAGTCCAAGGCCCCCTCCCAGAGACCCAGTACTTC	CASSLVQGPLPETQYF
TRBV7-9	TRBD2	TRBJ2-3	.	TGTGCCAGCAGCCCCCCAGTGATTAGCGGGGGGGCCCTTGGCACAGATACGCAGTATTTT	CASSPPVISGGALGTDTQYF
TRBV6-5	.	TRBJ1-2	.	TGTGCCAGCAGAGCGGTTAGCTTACCCTATGGCTACACCTTC	CASRAVSLPYGYTF
TRBV7-2	.	TRBJ2-5	.	TGTGCCAGCAGCACGTCACTAGTTAGACAAGAGACCCAGTACTTC	CASSTSLVRQETQYF
TRBV7-2	.	TRBJ2-3	.	TGTGCCAGCAGCTTAGCGCCCCCGGGGTCTACAGATACGCAGTATTTT	CASSLAPPGSTDTQYF
TRBV12-3/TRBV12-4	.	TRBJ1-6	.	TGTGCCAGCAGTTTAATAGAAGCCAATAATTCACCCCTCCACTTT	CASSLIEANNSPLHF
TRBV20-1	TRBD2	TRBJ2-1	.	TGCAGTGCTAGAGAACGGCGGGAGAGGTACAATGAGCAGTTCTTC	CSARERRERYNEQFF
TRBV20-1	TRBD2	TRBJ2-7	.	TGCAGTGCTAGAGGGACTAGCGATCTTAACGAGCAGTACTTC	CSARGTSDLNEQYF
TRBV9	TRBD1	TRBJ1-1	.	TGTGCCAGCAGCGCGACAGGGAGTACTGAAGCTTTCTTT	CASSATGSTEAFF
TRBV21-1	.	TRBJ2-3	.	TGTGCCAGCAGCTCCTCAAAATATGCGAGCACAGATACGCAGTATTTT	CASSSSKYASTDTQYF
TRBV3-1	TRBD1	TRBJ1-2	.	TGTGCCAGCAGCCCGACAGGGTTTCATGGCTACACCTTC	CASSPTGFHGYTF
TRBV12-5	TRBD1	TRBJ2-5	few	TGTGCTAGTGGTGGTCGGACAGGCGGGACCCAGTACTTC	CASGGRTGGTQYF
TRBV29-1	.	TRBJ2-7	.	TGCAGCGTCCCTCCGGACCGGGACGCGGACGTTAGGGATCTCTACGAGCAGTACTTC	CSVPPDRDADVRDLYEQYF
TRBV12-3/TRBV12-4	TRBD2	TRBJ2-4	few	TGTGCCAGCAGTTTAAGGGCAGCGGGAGGGATCAAAAACATTCAGTACTTC	CASSLRAAGGIKNIQYF
TRBV4-1	TRBD2	TRBJ2-3	.	TGCGCCAGCAGCCAAGATCAGGCTAGCGGGGGATTTAGCACAGATACGCAGTATTTT	CASSQDQASGGFSTDTQYF
TRBV29-1	.	TRBJ1-1	.	TGCAGCGTGACCTCAGTGAACACTGAAGCTTTCTTT	CSVTSVNTEAFF
TRBV7-3	.	TRBJ2-5	many	TGTGCCAGCAGCTTAATGGGCACCCAAGAGACCCAGTACTTC	CASSLMGTQETQYF
TRBV12-3/TRBV12-4	TRBD2	TRBJ2-1	few	TGTGCCACCTCGGGGGGGGAGCAGTTCTTC	CATSGGEQFF
TRBV7-2	TRBD1	TRBJ1-2	.	TGTGCCAGCAGCCTTGTCGGGCAGGGGGCCCATGGCTACACCTTC	CASSLVGQGAHGYTF
TRBV27	TRBD1	TRBJ2-5	.	TGTGCCAGCAGTATGACAGGGGCTGGCGAGGCCCAGTACTTC	CASSMTGAGEAQYF
TRBV27	TRBD1	TRBJ1-2	few	TGTGCCAGCAGTTTAACCGGGACAGCTACTAACTATGGCTACACCTTC	CASSLTGTATNYGYTF
TRBV6-4	.	TRBJ2-1	few	TGTGCCAGCAGTGACTCCTCGGCCCCGCCCTACAATGAGCAGTTCTTC	CASSDSSAPPYNEQFF
TRBV20-1	TRBD1	TRBJ1-2	.	TGCAGTGCTAGAGATCTGGAGACAGGGGAATTCGGTGGCTACACCTTC	CSARDLETGEFGGYTF
TRBV20-1	.	TRBJ2-5	.	TGCAGTGCTCGCATCCCGGGCCCGGAGACCCAGTACTTC	CSARIPGPETQYF
TRBV5-1	.	TRBJ2-7	.	TGCGCCAGCAGCACGGACAGTAGGGCTCCCTACGAGCAGTACTTC	CASSTDSRAPYEQYF
TRBV4-2	TRBD2	TRBJ2-1	few	TGTGCCAGCAGCCAAGAACTAGCGGGAGACAATGAGCAGTTCTTC	CASSQELAGDNEQFF
TRBV29-1	TRBD2	TRBJ2-7	.	TGCAGCGTGGGACTAGCGGGGGGCCTCTTCTACGAGCAGTACTTC	CSVGLAGGLFYEQYF
TRBV29-1	.	TRBJ1-2	.	TGCAGCGTTGGGGACAACTATGGCTACACCTTC	CSVGDNYGYTF
TRBV7-8	.	TRBJ2-2	.	TGTGCCAGCAGCTTAGTCGTCCAAAACACGAACACCGGGGAGCTGTTTTTT	CASSLVVQNTNTGELFF
TRBV4-2	TRBD2	TRBJ2-3	.	TGTGCCAGCAGCTCTGGACTAGCGGAGGGAGATACGCAGTATTTT	CASSSGLAEGDTQYF
TRBV20-1	TRBD2	TRBJ2-5	few	TGCAGTGCTAGGATAGCGGGAGGGCTCGTAGGGACCCAGTACTTC	CSARIAGGLVGTQYF
TRBV25-1	TRBD1	TRBJ2-7	few	TGTGCCAGCCTCGACAGGGGGTACGAGCAGTACTTC	CASLDRGYEQYF
TRBV5-1	TRBD1	TRBJ2-5	few	TGCGCCAGCAGCTTGGGGGACAGCACTCTTCAGGAGACCCAGTACTTC	CASSLGDSTLQETQYF
TRBV6-5	.	TRBJ2-7	many	TGTGCCAGCAGTTACTCGGGCAGTTCCTACTACGAGCAGTACTTC	CASSYSGSSYYEQYF
TRBV6-2/TRBV6-3	TRBD1	TRBJ2-5	.	TGTGCCAGCAGTTACGGGACAGGTGGGATAGAGACCCAGTACTTC	CASSYGTGGIETQYF
TRBV18	TRBD1	TRBJ2-6	.	TGTGCCAGCTCACCCGACAGGGGGTTCTCTGGGGCCAACGTCCTGACTTTC	CASSPDRGFSGANVLTF
TRBV20-1	.	TRBJ1-2	few	TGCAGTGCTAGCGGGTCCTATTCGGGCGGATATGGCTACACCTTC	CSASGSYSGGYGYTF